The source of this T cell receptor (beta chain) is a study of T-cell reconstitution after alpha-beta-depleted transplantation in children listed by TCRdb under 2016. Concerning the study at large: T-cell immune reconstitution after TCRalphabeta/CD19-depleted allogeneic hematopoietic cell transplantation in children was quantitatively tracked in the study by means of TCR repertoire profiling.

Library preparation used PCR. Sequencing was performed on an Illumina HiSeq 2500. Molecular barcoding was employed in the preparation of TCR libraries, with unique molecular identifiers being used to normalize TCRbeta repertoire quantification. Through fastp at Q25 and MiXCR, TCRdb rebuilt clones from the public reads, retaining in-frame beta chains. A single entry per CDR3 protein holds the most common genes and DNA from its merged rows. Within this sample are about 540,000 distinct CDR3 sequences, with 18% of them counted one time only. Jointly, the top ten make up 3% to 3.5% of the sample. This clonotype was found a few times. The clone's antigen remains unknown. No much larger clonotype is one base removed from it; base qualities were not supplied. V was cut back by 1 base and J by 0 bases, leaving a gap of 6 bases between them. There are 13 amino acids in the CDR3, from cysteine to phenylalanine inclusive. The kept DNA is CDR3 alone, 39 bases in frame from the first base. Taken from the germline V gene, the CDR1 and CDR2 loops are SQVTM and ANQGSEA.

This TCR was sampled from a human donor who donated a stem cell graft to a child with acute lymphoblastic leukemia. The chain was built from TRBV29-1 and TRBJ1-2, with the D gene not clear enough to name. The sample was PBMCs from the stem cell graft donor, taken from the stem cell graft. The CDR3 in this case is CSVEGNTNYGYTF. The DNA is TGCAGCGTTGAAGGCAATACTAACTATGGCTACACCTTC.